Listed below are T cell receptor beta chains from one sample, sequenced in a study of OX40 agonist ivuxolimab in advanced cancers. The data were produced by immunoSEQ multiplex PCR, yet TCRdb's version contains in-frame clones alone and is incomplete. The table lists 40,000 or so clones, roughly 82% of them singletons. The source was CD4+ or CD8+ T cells sorted from blood, collected in a trial of the OX40 agonist ivuxolimab. Source of these receptors: an adult with an advanced solid tumor such as melanoma, head and neck, liver or kidney cancer. Each CDR3 is given with its conserved first and last residue. The order of the fields is V gene, J gene, D gene, clone size, CDR3 DNA, CDR3 protein. The D gene is left open where the match is weak. For some rows the clone size is stated as once, few or many, or as a class when expanded; others skip it.

TRBV7-8,TRBJ1-3,TRBD1,.,TGTGCCAGCCGGGGACAGCCTGGAAACACCATATATTTT,CASRGQPGNTIYF
TRBV6-5,TRBJ2-3,TRBD1,.,TGTGCCAGCAGTTTGGGACAGGGGGCAACAGATACGCAGTATTTT,CASSLGQGATDTQYF
TRBV9,TRBJ2-5,.,.,TGTGCCAGCGGGGGGGCCGGCGAGACCCAGTACTTC,CASGGAGETQYF
TRBV5-1,TRBJ2-7,TRBD1,.,TGCGCCAGCAGCTTGGGAACCTCTACAGGGGTAGACGAGCAGTACTTC,CASSLGTSTGVDEQYF
TRBV28,TRBJ2-2,.,.,TGTGCCAGCAGCCCGGTGGGCCTACAAGCCGGGGAGCTGTTTTTT,CASSPVGLQAGELFF
TRBV14,TRBJ2-5,.,.,TGTGCCAGCAGCCCAAAGGGACTGAAAGAGACCCAGTACTTC,CASSPKGLKETQYF
TRBV5-4,TRBJ2-1,.,.,TGTGCCAGCAGCTTGGATTGGACTTCAGGTAATGAGCAGTTCTTC,CASSLDWTSGNEQFF
TRBV21-1,TRBJ1-6,.,.,TGTGCCAGCAGCAAACCGGACAGGGAGCTACGTGGGAATTCACCCCTCCACTTT,CASSKPDRELRGNSPLHF
TRBV6-6,TRBJ1-1,.,once,TGTGCCAGCAGGGATGACAGGAACACTGAAGCTTTCTTT,CASRDDRNTEAFF
TRBV6-6,TRBJ1-2,.,.,TGTGCCAGCAGCCTACAGATACAAGGCTACACCTTC,CASSLQIQGYTF
TRBV28,TRBJ1-1,.,.,TGTGCACCAGCGGAAGAGGACACTGAAGCTTTCTTT,CAPAEEDTEAFF
TRBV5-1,TRBJ2-5,TRBD1,.,TGCGCCAGCAGCCCGGGGACAGGGGGCTGGGAGACCCAGTACTTC,CASSPGTGGWETQYF
TRBV5-1,TRBJ2-7,.,.,TGCGCCAGCAGCCCCTATTACGAGCAGTACTTC,CASSPYYEQYF
TRBV5-4,TRBJ2-5,.,.,TGTGCCAGCAGCTTGACGGAGCAAGAGACCCAGTACTTC,CASSLTEQETQYF
TRBV5-1,TRBJ1-4,.,once,TGCGCCAGCAGCTTGGGAGGGGGAAATGAAAAACTGTTTTTT,CASSLGGGNEKLFF
TRBV2,TRBJ1-3,.,.,TGTGCTAGCAGTGGGTCCCCCCGCAGGGCTGGAAACACCATATATTTT,CASSGSPRRAGNTIYF
TRBV7-2,TRBJ2-7,.,once,TGTGCCAGCAGCTCGCCTAGCGTTGGATACGAGCAGTACTTC,CASSSPSVGYEQYF
TRBV7-2,TRBJ1-6,.,.,TGTGCCAGCAGTCGAGGGGAGGGGAATTCACCCCTCCACTTT,CASSRGEGNSPLHF
TRBV5-4,TRBJ2-1,.,.,TGTGCCAGTGACCGGGCGCCGGGGGTGGAGCAGTTCTTC,CASDRAPGVEQFF
TRBV13,TRBJ2-7,.,.,TGTGCCAGCGCCGCAAGAGGCGGTAGCTCCTACGAGCAGTACTTC,CASAARGGSSYEQYF
TRBV7-9,TRBJ1-5,TRBD1,.,TGTGCCAGCAGCTTGACAGGGGGGAATCGGCAGCCCCAGCATTTT,CASSLTGGNRQPQHF
TRBV2,TRBJ2-7,.,.,TGTGCCAGCACCCGAAGCCTTTTGTCCTCCTACGAGCAGTACTTC,CASTRSLLSSYEQYF
TRBV6-5,TRBJ2-7,TRBD1,.,TGTGCCAGCAGTTACGGGGACAGGGGGACCTACGAGCAGTACTTC,CASSYGDRGTYEQYF
TRBV18,TRBJ2-1,.,.,TGTGCCAGCTCACCTTTGGGGGTGGGAGATCCCTACAATGAGCAGTTCTTC,CASSPLGVGDPYNEQFF
TRBV11-2,TRBJ2-1,TRBD2,.,TGTGCCAGCAGCTCTCCGGGACTACCACGTAATGAGCAGTTCTTC,CASSSPGLPRNEQFF
TRBV6-5,TRBJ2-7,.,.,TGTGCCAGCAGTTACACAGGCGGGGTTGACGAGCAGTACTTC,CASSYTGGVDEQYF
TRBV29-1,TRBJ2-7,TRBD1,.,TGCAGCGTTGCTGGACAGGGGGCGGGGGAGCAGTACTTC,CSVAGQGAGEQYF
TRBV6-1,TRBJ1-1,.,.,TGTGCCAGCAGTTCGCTCGGGAACACTGAAGCTTTCTTT,CASSSLGNTEAFF
TRBV19,TRBJ2-7,.,once,TGTGCCAGTAGTATAGGTAGAGGGACCGCCTACGAGCAGTACTTC,CASSIGRGTAYEQYF
TRBV28,TRBJ2-7,TRBD2,.,TGTGCCAGCAGATCTAGCGGGCCTCTCTACGAGCAGTACTTC,CASRSSGPLYEQYF
TRBV7-9,TRBJ2-7,.,.,TGTGCCAGCAGCGATCGAGGGGGACCCCGACACTACGAGCAGTACTTC,CASSDRGGPRHYEQYF
TRBV27,TRBJ1-2,TRBD1,.,TGTGCCAGCAGTACCCGGGACAGGGGTTCTGGCTACACCTTC,CASSTRDRGSGYTF
TRBV27,TRBJ1-6,.,few,TGTGCCAGCAGTTTGGCCAGGGCTGGGTCACCCCTCCACTTT,CASSLARAGSPLHF